In this sample, the clone carrying this TCR beta chain turned up a few times. The CDR3 runs 14 residues. Germline V gene data show CDR1 as SGHRS and CDR2 as YFSETQ. The V and J ends lost 2 bases and 2 bases respectively, with 10 bases between them. The data stem from a study of OX40 agonist ivuxolimab in advanced cancers. Study-wide background: The drug used for patients, ivuxolimab, was an agonistic anti-OX40 (CD134) antibody.

Assay: immunoSEQ multiplex PCR; the TCRdb copy retains only in-frame clones and omits some. This sample carries tens of thousands of clones, 85% to 90% of them seen once, and the ten largest clones take over 10%. The J gene is TRBJ1-1, the V gene TRBV5-1; D is possibly TRBD1 (6 bases). This TCR came from an adult with an advanced solid tumor such as melanoma, head and neck, liver or kidney cancer. Material: CD4+ or CD8+ T cells sorted from blood, obtained in a trial of the OX40 agonist ivuxolimab. This CDR3 reads CASSFLQGNTEAFF. CDR3 DNA: TGCGCCAGCAGCTTCCTACAGGGAAACACTGAAGCTTTCTTT.